A selection of T cell receptor beta chains follows, all from one sample in a study of human T cells and chemical hapten exposure. TCRdb itself ran the RACE reads through MiXCR, one entry per CDR3 protein. The sample holds tens of thousands of distinct CDR3 sequences, 10% seen once. Sample: whole blood, taken in connection with sensitization to the hapten diphenylcyclopropenone (DPC). Receptor source: a young woman with alopecia areata. Some clones in this sample may be carry-over from other donors' samples. CDR3s include the opening cysteine and the closing phenylalanine or tryptophan. The order of the fields is clone size, D gene, J gene, V gene, CDR3 DNA, CDR3 protein. D genes are given only for firm matches. Only some rows state a clone size, as once, few, many or a class for expanded clones.

NA | NA | TRBJ1-1 | TRBV12-3/TRBV12-4 | TGTGCCAGCAGTCCGGGACCCTCCCGGGTTGAAGCTTTCTTT | CASSPGPSRVEAFF
NA | NA | TRBJ2-5 | TRBV10-2 | TGCGCCAGCAGTGAGGTGGGGGAAGAGACCCAGTACTTC | CASSEVGEETQYF
few | NA | TRBJ1-2 | TRBV28 | TGTGCCAGCAGTTCGCCCAGGGAAAACGGCTACACCTTC | CASSSPRENGYTF
many | NA | TRBJ1-2 | TRBV20-1 | TGCAGTGCCAAGGAAGGGGGAGGCTATGGCTACACCTTC | CSAKEGGGYGYTF
few | NA | TRBJ2-6 | TRBV20-1 | TGCAGTGCTATTGTGTCGGCTGGGGCCAACGTCCTGACTTTC | CSAIVSAGANVLTF
few | NA | TRBJ1-4 | TRBV11-2 | TGTGCCAGCAGCTTAGGCAGAAATGAAAAACTGTTTTTT | CASSLGRNEKLFF
few | TRBD1 | TRBJ2-7 | TRBV28 | TGTGCCAGCACCATCCGGGACAGCCACGAGCAGTACTTC | CASTIRDSHEQYF
NA | TRBD1 | TRBJ1-3 | TRBV7-9 | TGTGCCAGCTCGGGACAGCGCCCCTCTGGAAACACCATATATTTT | CASSGQRPSGNTIYF
many | NA | TRBJ2-2 | TRBV10-2 | TGCGCCAGCAGTGTGCTTACAGGGTTGAGCACCGGGGAGCTGTTTTTT | CASSVLTGLSTGELFF
few | NA | TRBJ2-7 | TRBV20-1 | TGCAGTGCTAGGGGACAACAGGGAGACGGCGGGCAGTACTTC | CSARGQQGDGGQYF
many | TRBD2 | TRBJ2-7 | TRBV5-1 | TGCGCCAGCAGCCCTGGACTAGCGGGAGGAGGCGGACTAATGGACTACGAGCAGTACTTC | CASSPGLAGGGGLMDYEQYF
NA | NA | TRBJ1-5 | TRBV10-3 | TGTGCCATCGGGCAGGCGGCTCAGCCCCAGCATTTT | CAIGQAAQPQHF
many | NA | TRBJ2-4 | TRBV21-1 | TGTGCCAGCAGCAAAGGAGACAGGGGCCTGGCCAAAAACATTCAGTACTTC | CASSKGDRGLAKNIQYF
many | NA | TRBJ2-2 | TRBV5-4 | TGTGCCAGCAGCTTGTCTCCCTCCGGGGAGCTGTTTTTT | CASSLSPSGELFF
few | TRBD1 | TRBJ1-4 | TRBV4-1 | TGCGCCAGCAGCCATCAGGGGGGGGAAAAACTGTTTTTT | CASSHQGGEKLFF
many | NA | TRBJ1-2 | TRBV7-9 | TGTGCCAGCAGCTTAGTTCTGGGAGATAACTATGGCTACACCTTC | CASSLVLGDNYGYTF
few | TRBD1 | TRBJ1-6 | TRBV5-6 | TGTGCCAGCAGCTTTACAGGGGACCATAATTCACCCCTCCACTTT | CASSFTGDHNSPLHF
many | TRBD1 | TRBJ1-5 | TRBV18 | TGTGCCAGCTCACCAGGGACAGCGCTAAATCAGCCCCAGCATTTT | CASSPGTALNQPQHF
few | TRBD1 | TRBJ2-7 | TRBV6-2/TRBV6-3 | TGTGCCAGCAGTTACGGCGGACAGGGATGGTACGAGCAGTACTTC | CASSYGGQGWYEQYF
NA | TRBD1 | TRBJ2-3 | TRBV5-6 | TGTGCCAGCAGCTTGTTCGGACAGGGTACAGATACGCAGTATTTT | CASSLFGQGTDTQYF
NA | TRBD1 | TRBJ1-1 | TRBV7-8 | TGTGCCAGCAGCTCCACTTTGACAGGGGTGAACACTGAAGCTTTCTTT | CASSSTLTGVNTEAFF
many | TRBD1 | TRBJ2-7 | TRBV7-6 | TGTGCCAGCAGCGCCCGGACAGGGGGCTCCTACGAGCAGTACTTC | CASSARTGGSYEQYF
many | NA | TRBJ2-3 | TRBV10-3 | TGTGCCATCAGTGCCCGGACAGATTATACGCAGTATTTT | CAISARTDYTQYF
many | NA | TRBJ1-1 | TRBV7-9 | TGTGCCAGCAGCTCAATTCCCGCGGGAACTGAAGCTTTCTTT | CASSSIPAGTEAFF
many | NA | TRBJ2-3 | TRBV10-3 | TGTGCCATCAGCGGGGGAACAGATACGCAGTATTTT | CAISGGTDTQYF
many | TRBD2 | TRBJ2-1 | TRBV29-1 | TGCAGCGTGGAGCGAGGGGGACTAGCGGGGGCACGGAATGAGCAGTTCTTC | CSVERGGLAGARNEQFF
few | NA | TRBJ2-3 | TRBV7-3 | TGTGCCAGCAGCTTAAACGGTGGCACAGATACGCAGTATTTT | CASSLNGGTDTQYF
many | TRBD1 | TRBJ2-1 | TRBV27 | TGTGCCAGCAGCCGAGGGACAGGGGATGAGCAGTTCTTC | CASSRGTGDEQFF
NA | NA | TRBJ1-5 | TRBV2 | TGTGCCAGCAGTGCCAGGGACGTTGTGGGGCAGCCCCAGCATTTT | CASSARDVVGQPQHF
NA | TRBD1 | TRBJ2-5 | TRBV20-1 | TGCAGTGCTAGGACCGGGACAGGGGGCCAAGAGACCCAGTACTTC | CSARTGTGGQETQYF
many | TRBD1 | TRBJ2-7 | TRBV7-2 | TGTGCCAGCAGCCTAGGACAGGGGATTATGTACGAGCAGTACTTC | CASSLGQGIMYEQYF
few | NA | TRBJ1-1 | TRBV12-3/TRBV12-4 | TGTGCCAGCAGACTTCAGGTAAACACTGAAGCTTTCTTT | CASRLQVNTEAFF
many | NA | TRBJ2-3 | TRBV27 | TGTGCCAGCAGGAGCTCAGATACGCAGTATTTT | CASRSSDTQYF
many | NA | TRBJ1-3 | TRBV5-5 | TGTGCCAGCAGCTTGTACGGGGGAAACACCATATATTTT | CASSLYGGNTIYF
NA | NA | TRBJ2-2 | TRBV5-1 | TGCGCCAGCAGCTTTGTAGGGGGGCAAACCGGGGAGCTGTTTTTT | CASSFVGGQTGELFF
many | NA | TRBJ2-5 | TRBV29-1 | TGCAGCGTTGAAATGGACACCCAAGAGACCCAGTACTTC | CSVEMDTQETQYF
NA | NA | TRBJ1-1 | TRBV28 | TGTGCCAGCAGTTCCCCCACGAACACTGAAGCTTTCTTT | CASSSPTNTEAFF
once | TRBD2 | TRBJ2-5 | TRBV12-3/TRBV12-4 | TGTGCCAGCATGTTTAGCGGGGCCAAAGAGACCCAGTACTTC | CASMFSGAKETQYF
many | TRBD2 | TRBJ2-3 | TRBV5-1 | TGCGCCAGCAGCTTGGACGGGTCTAGCGGGAGGCGCACAGATACGCAGTATTTT | CASSLDGSSGRRTDTQYF
NA | NA | TRBJ1-3 | TRBV7-2 | TGTGCCAGCAGCTTTGCTGGAAACACCATATATTTT | CASSFAGNTIYF
many | NA | TRBJ2-7 | TRBV29-1 | TGCAGCGTCGAACGTAGTTACGAGCAGTACTTC | CSVERSYEQYF
many | NA | TRBJ2-1 | TRBV7-8 | TGTGCCAGCAGCTCCGTCCCTACCTACAATGAGCAGTTCTTC | CASSSVPTYNEQFF
NA | NA | TRBJ1-1 | TRBV7-9 | TGTGCCGCTGCTAGGACACTGAACACTGAAGCTTTCTTT | CAAARTLNTEAFF
NA | NA | TRBJ1-6 | TRBV12-3/TRBV12-4 | TGTGCCAGCAGCCCACGGGGTCGTAATTCACCCCTCCACTTT | CASSPRGRNSPLHF
NA | NA | TRBJ2-5 | TRBV10-3 | TGTGCCATCAGTGCTATTCGAGGGCAGCAAGAGACCCAGTACTTC | CAISAIRGQQETQYF
many | NA | TRBJ1-1 | TRBV5-1 | TGCGCCAGCAGCTTGACGGGGCAAACTGAAGCTTTCTTT | CASSLTGQTEAFF
few | TRBD1 | TRBJ1-1 | TRBV7-3 | TGTGCCAGCAGCCGCGGGGGGACAGGTCGGAGGGACACTGAAGCTTTCTTT | CASSRGGTGRRDTEAFF
many | NA | TRBJ1-5 | TRBV12-3/TRBV12-4 | TGTGCCAGCAGTTTATCCAGGAGCAATCAGCCCCAGCATTTT | CASSLSRSNQPQHF
NA | NA | TRBJ2-5 | TRBV19 | TGTGCCAGTATGAGACAGAGCCAAGAGACCCAGTACTTC | CASMRQSQETQYF
many | NA | TRBJ2-5 | TRBV5-6 | TGTGCCAGCAGCTTGACGAGTAAAGAGACCCAGTACTTC | CASSLTSKETQYF
NA | TRBD1 | TRBJ1-1 | TRBV9 | TGTGCCAGCAGTCAAGGGACAGGCGGTGGGACTGAAGCTTTCTTT | CASSQGTGGGTEAFF
few | NA | TRBJ1-1 | TRBV10-3 | TGTGCCGCCAGTGTGCAGGGGAACACTGAAGCTTTCTTT | CAASVQGNTEAFF
many | TRBD2 | TRBJ2-5 | TRBV6-2/TRBV6-3 | TGTGCCAGCAGCTACGAGGGGCGGGAGTCGAGGGAGACCCAGTACTTC | CASSYEGRESRETQYF
many | NA | TRBJ1-2 | TRBV5-1 | TGCGCCAGCAGCGAGGGGCGCTATGGCTACACCTTC | CASSEGRYGYTF